This entry describes one T cell receptor (beta chain). This entry is derived from a study of sequential checkpoint blockade in melanoma. Profiling relied on immunoSEQ multiplex PCR, and the TCRdb table lists in-frame clones only, not all of them. The table has 15,000 to 25,000 clones, roughly four fifths seen once. Stated treatment: randomized to nivolumab then ipilimumab (arm A) or the reverse (arm B). This CDR3 has 14 amino acids. The germline CDR1 and CDR2 sequences are SGHTA and FQGNSA. The V gene lost 4 bases and the J gene lost 0 bases, with 7 bases spanning the gap. This clonotype originated in a human donor with melanoma. The sequences come from CD8+ T cells sorted from blood (inferred from file names), collected from a patient given nivolumab and ipilimumab in sequence. V gene TRBV7-2 combines with J gene TRBJ1-3, with no clear D. The CDR3 DNA sequence: TGTGCCAGCAGCTGGGAGAACTCTGGAAACACCATATATTTT. It is translated as CASSWENSGNTIYF. The full variable domain, with the rest looked up from reference TRBV7-2 and TRBJ1-3, is GAGVSQSPSNKVTEKGKDVELRCDPISGHTALYWYRQSLGQGLEFLIYFQGNSAPDKSGLPSDRFSAERTGGSVSTLTIQRTQQEDSAVYLCASSWENSGNTIYFGEGSWLTVV.